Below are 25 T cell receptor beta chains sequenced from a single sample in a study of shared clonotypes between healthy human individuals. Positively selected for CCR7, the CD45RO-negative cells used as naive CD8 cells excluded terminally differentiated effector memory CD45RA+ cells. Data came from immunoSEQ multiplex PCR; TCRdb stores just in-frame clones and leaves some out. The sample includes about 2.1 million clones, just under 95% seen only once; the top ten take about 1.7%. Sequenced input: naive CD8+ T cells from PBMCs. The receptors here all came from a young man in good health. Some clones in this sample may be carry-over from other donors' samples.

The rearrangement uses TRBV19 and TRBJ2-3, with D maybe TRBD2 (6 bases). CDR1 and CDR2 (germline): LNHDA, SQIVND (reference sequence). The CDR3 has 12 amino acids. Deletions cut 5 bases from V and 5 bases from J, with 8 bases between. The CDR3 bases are TGTGCCAGTAGTTTTAGCGGAGATACGCAGTATTTT. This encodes CASSFSGDTQYF.

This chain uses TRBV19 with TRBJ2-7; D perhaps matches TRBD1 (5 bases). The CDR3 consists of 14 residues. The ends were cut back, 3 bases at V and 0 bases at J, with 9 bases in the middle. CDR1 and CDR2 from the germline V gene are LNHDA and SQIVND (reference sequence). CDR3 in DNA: TGTGCCAGTAGTATGCAGGGTCCCTCCTACGAGCAGTACTTC. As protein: CASSMQGPSYEQYF.

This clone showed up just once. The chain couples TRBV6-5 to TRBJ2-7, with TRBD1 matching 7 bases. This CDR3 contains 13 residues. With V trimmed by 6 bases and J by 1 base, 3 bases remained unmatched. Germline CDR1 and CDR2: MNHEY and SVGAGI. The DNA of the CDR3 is TGTGCCAGCAGGAAGGGACAGTCCTACGAGCAGTACTTC. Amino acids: CASRKGQSYEQYF.

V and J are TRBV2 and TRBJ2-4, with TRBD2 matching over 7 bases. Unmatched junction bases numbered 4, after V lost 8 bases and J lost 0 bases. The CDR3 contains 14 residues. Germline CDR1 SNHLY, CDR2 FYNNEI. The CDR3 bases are TGTGCCAGCCGGCGGGAGAAAGCCAAAAACATTCAGTACTTC. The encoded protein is CASRREKAKNIQYF.

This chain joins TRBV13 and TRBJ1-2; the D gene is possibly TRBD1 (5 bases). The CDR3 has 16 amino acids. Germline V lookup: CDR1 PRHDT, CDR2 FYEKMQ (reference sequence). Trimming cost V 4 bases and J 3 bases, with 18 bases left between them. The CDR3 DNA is TGTGCCAGCAGCTCCCGCCTTGAGGGGAGCGACTATGGCTACACCTTC. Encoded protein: CASSSRLEGSDYGYTF.

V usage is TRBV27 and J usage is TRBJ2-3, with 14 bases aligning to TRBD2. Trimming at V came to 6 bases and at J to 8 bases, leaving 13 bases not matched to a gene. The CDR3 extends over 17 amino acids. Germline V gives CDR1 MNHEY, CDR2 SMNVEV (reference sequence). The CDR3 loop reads CASREGTSGRGFRTQYF. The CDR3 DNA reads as TGTGCCAGCAGGGAGGGGACTAGCGGGAGAGGTTTCCGTACGCAGTATTTT.

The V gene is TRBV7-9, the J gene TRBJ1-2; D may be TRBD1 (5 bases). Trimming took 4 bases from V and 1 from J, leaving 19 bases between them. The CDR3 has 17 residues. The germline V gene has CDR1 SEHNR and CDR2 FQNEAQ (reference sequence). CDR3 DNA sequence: TGTGCCAGCAGCTCCGACTTAGAGGGGAAATTTAACTATGGCTACACCTTC. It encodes CASSSDLEGKFNYGYTF.

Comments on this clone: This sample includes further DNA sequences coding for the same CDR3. This CDR3 is CASSQEGENTEAFF. The CDR3 bases are TGTGCCAGCAGCCAAGAAGGGGAGAACACTGAAGCTTTCTTT. V is TRBV4-2 and J is TRBJ1-1; weak D call: TRBD1 (5 bases). With 0 bases removed from V and 1 base from J, the gap between germline ends came to 6 bases. There are 14 residues in the CDR3. Germline V gives CDR1 LGHNA, CDR2 YNFKEQ.

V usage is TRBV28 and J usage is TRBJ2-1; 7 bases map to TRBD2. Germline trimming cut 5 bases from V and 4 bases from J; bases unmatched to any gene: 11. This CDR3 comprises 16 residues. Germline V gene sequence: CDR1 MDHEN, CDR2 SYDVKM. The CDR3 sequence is CASSPTSRTKYNEQFF. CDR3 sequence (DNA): TGTGCCAGCAGTCCGACTAGCCGTACGAAGTACAATGAGCAGTTCTTC.

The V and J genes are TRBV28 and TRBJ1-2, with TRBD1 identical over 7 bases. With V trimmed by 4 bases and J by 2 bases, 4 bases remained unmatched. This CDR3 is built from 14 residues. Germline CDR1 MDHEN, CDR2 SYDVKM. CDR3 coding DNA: TGTGCCAGCAGTTGGCTAGGGGGCAACTATGGCTACACCTTC. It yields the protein CASSWLGGNYGYTF.

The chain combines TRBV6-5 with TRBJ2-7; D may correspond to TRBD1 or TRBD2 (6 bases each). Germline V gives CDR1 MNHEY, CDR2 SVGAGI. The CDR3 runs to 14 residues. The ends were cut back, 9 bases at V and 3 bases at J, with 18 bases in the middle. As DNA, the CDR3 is TGTGCCAGTCAGTTAGGGGGGAAGCACTACGAGCAGTACTTC. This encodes CASQLGGKHYEQYF.

The DNA for the CDR3 is TGTGCCAGCAGCTTAGGACCTCGGGACCAGTACTTC. Translation gives CASSLGPRDQYF. V gene TRBV7-9 combines with J gene TRBJ2-5; TRBD2 is a possible D gene (5 bases). Germline values: CDR1 SEHNR, CDR2 FQNEAQ (reference sequence). The CDR3 sequence is 12 residues long. Trimming took 1 base from V and 10 from J, leaving 10 bases between them. The full variable domain, in which reference TRBV7-9 and TRBJ2-5 provide the parts outside the CDR3, is DTGVSQNPRHKITKRGQNVTFRCDPISEHNRLYWYRQTLGQGPEFLTYFQNEAQLEKSRLLSDRFSAERPKGSFSTLEIQRTEQGDSAMYLCASSLGPRDQYFGPGTRLLVL.

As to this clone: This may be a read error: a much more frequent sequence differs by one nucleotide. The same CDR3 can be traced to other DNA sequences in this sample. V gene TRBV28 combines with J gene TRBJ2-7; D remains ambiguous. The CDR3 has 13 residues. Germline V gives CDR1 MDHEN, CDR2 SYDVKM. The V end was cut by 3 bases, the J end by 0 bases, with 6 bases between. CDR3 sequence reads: CASSLGSSYEQYF. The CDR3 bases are TGTGCCAGCAGTTTGGGTAGCTCCTACGAGCAGTACTTC.

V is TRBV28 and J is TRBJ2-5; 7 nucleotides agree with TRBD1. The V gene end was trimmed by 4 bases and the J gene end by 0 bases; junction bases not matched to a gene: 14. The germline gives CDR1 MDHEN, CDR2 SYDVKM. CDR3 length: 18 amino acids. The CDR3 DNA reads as TGTGCCAGCAGTTCGGCCTACTCGGACAGGACGTACCAAGAGACCCAGTACTTC. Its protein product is CASSSAYSDRTYQETQYF.

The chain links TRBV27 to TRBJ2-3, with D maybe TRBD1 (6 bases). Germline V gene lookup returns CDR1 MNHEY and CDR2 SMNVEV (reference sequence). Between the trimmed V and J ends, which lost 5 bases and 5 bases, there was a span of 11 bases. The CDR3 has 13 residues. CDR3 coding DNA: TGTGCCAGCAGTCCGACAGGTGGAGATACGCAGTATTTT. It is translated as CASSPTGGDTQYF.

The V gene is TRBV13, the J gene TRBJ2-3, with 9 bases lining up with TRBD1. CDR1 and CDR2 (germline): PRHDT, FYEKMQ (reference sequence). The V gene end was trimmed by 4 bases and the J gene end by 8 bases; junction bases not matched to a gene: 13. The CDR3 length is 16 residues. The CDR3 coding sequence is TGTGCCAGCAGCTACCAGACAGGGGGTTGGATAGGTACGCAGTATTTT. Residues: CASSYQTGGWIGTQYF. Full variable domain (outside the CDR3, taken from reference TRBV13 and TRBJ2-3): AAGVIQSPRHLIKEKRETATLKCYPIPRHDTVYWYQQGPGQDPQFLISFYEKMQSDKGSIPDRFSAQQFSDYHSELNMSSLELGDSALYFCASSYQTGGWIGTQYFGPGTRLTVL.

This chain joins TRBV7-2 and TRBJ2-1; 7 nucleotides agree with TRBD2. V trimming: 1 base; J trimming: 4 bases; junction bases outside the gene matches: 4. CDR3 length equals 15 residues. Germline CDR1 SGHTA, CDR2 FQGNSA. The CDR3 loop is CASSLGTRPYNEQFF. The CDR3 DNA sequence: TGTGCCAGCAGCTTAGGGACTAGACCTTACAATGAGCAGTTCTTC.

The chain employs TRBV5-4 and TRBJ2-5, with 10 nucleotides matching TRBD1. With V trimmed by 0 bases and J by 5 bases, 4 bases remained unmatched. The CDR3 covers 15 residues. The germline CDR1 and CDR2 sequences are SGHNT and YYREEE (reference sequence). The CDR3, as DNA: TGTGCCAGCAGCTTGGGGACAGGGGGTTTGGAGACCCAGTACTTC. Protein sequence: CASSLGTGGLETQYF.

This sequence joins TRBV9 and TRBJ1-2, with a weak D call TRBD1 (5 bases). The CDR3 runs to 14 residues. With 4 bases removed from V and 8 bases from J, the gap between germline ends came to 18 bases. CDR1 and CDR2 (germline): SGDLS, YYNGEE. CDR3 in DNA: TGTGCCAGCAGCCATGGGGACTCGGGAACGGGCTACACCTTC. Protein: CASSHGDSGTGYTF. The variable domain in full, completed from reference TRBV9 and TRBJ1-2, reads DSGVTQTPKHLITATGQRVTLRCSPRSGDLSVYWYQQSLDQGLQFLIQYYNGEERAKGNILERFSAQQFPDLHSELNLSSLELGDSALYFCASSHGDSGTGYTFGSGTRLTVV.

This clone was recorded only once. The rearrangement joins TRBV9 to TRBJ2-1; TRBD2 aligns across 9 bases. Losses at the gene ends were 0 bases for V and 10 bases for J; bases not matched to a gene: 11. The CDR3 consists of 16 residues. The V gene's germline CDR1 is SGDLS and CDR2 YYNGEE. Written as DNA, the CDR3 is TGTGCCAGCAGCGTAGAAGTGGTAGCGGGAGTGAGAGAGCAGTTCTTC. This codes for CASSVEVVAGVREQFF.

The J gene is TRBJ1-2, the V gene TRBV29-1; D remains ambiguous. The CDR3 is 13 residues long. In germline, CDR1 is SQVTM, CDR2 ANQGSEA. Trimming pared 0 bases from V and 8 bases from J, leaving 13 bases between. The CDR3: CSVEDRGKVGYTF. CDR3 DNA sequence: TGCAGCGTTGAAGATCGCGGGAAGGTCGGCTACACCTTC.

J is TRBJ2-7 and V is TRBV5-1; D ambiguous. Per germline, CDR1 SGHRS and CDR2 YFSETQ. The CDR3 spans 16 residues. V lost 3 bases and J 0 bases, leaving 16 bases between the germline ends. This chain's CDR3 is CASSSPDDSNSYEQYF. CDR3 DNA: TGCGCCAGCAGCTCCCCCGATGACTCAAACTCCTACGAGCAGTACTTC.

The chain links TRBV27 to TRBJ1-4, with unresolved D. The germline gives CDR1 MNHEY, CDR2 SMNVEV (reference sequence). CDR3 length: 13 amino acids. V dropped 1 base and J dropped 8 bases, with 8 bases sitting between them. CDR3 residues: CASSLLWGEKLFF. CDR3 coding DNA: TGTGCCAGCAGTTTATTGTGGGGAGAAAAACTGTTTTTT.

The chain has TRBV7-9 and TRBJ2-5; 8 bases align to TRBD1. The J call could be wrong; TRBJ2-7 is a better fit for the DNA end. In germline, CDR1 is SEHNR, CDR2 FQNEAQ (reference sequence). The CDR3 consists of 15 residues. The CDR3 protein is CASSRQGPSSYEQYF. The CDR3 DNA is TGTGCCAGCAGCCGACAGGGGCCAAGCTCCTACGAGCAGTACTTC.

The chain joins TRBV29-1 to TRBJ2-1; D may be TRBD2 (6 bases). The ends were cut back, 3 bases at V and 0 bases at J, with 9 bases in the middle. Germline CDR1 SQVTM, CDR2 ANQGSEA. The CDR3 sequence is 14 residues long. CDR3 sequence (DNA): TGCAGCGTTGACGGGAGTCGCTCCTACAATGAGCAGTTCTTC. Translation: CSVDGSRSYNEQFF.